Following are 6 T cell receptor beta chains from one sample sequenced in a study of CD8+CD57+ T cells in acquired aplastic anemia. It was genomic DNA that served as the template for profiling TCR beta VDJ and CDR3. TCRdb re-called the reads with MiXCR, one entry per CDR3 protein. The repertoire has more than 150,000 distinct CDR3 sequences, 46% of them found once; the top ten carry under 3%. Sequencing used sorted CD4+, CD8+, or CD8+CD57+ T cells (not recorded which) from PBMCs. The receptors originated from a human donor in good health.

A remark on this clonotype: The final CDR3 position lacks the conserved phenylalanine or tryptophan, pointing to a likely read error. The DNA is left out, because the CDR3 cannot be placed on it with certainty; the CDR3 is given as TCRdb lists it. The chain recombines TRBV6-1 with TRBJ1-2. The length of the CDR3 is 12 amino acids, counting both ends. The germline gives CDR1 MNHNS, CDR2 SASEGT. Here the CDR3 reads CASSEALREGSL.

The rearrangement uses TRBV7-9 and TRBJ1-1, with 7 bases lining up with TRBD1. CDR3 length equals 14 residues. Germline trimming cut 5 bases from V and 4 bases from J; bases unmatched to any gene: 7. Germline CDR1 is SEHNR and CDR2 is FQNEAQ (reference sequence). CDR3 in amino acids: CASSQAGQFTEAFF. The CDR3 DNA follows: TGTGCCAGCAGCCAGGCGGGACAGTTCACTGAAGCTTTCTTT.

The chain uses TRBV29-1 and TRBJ2-7; D is uncertain. Germline V gene data show CDR1 as SQVTM and CDR2 as ANQGSEA. Deletions cut 2 bases from V and 3 bases from J, with 11 bases between. This CDR3 region has 13 residues. CDR3 coding DNA: TGCAGCGTTGAAACCCAAGTGGGCTACGAGCAGTACTTC. This translates into CSVETQVGYEQYF.

This clonotype has a count of ten or more. The chain is built from TRBV4-3 and TRBJ1-5, with 9 bases lining up with TRBD1. CDR3 length equals 15 residues. Germline values: CDR1 LGHNA, CDR2 YSLEER. The trim removed 0 bases at V and 9 bases at J, leaving 6 bases unmatched. The CDR3 protein is CASSQDGTGRMPQHF. CDR3 nucleotides: TGCGCCAGCAGCCAAGATGGGACAGGGCGTATGCCCCAGCATTTT.

The chain recombines TRBV9 with TRBJ2-7; D call uncertain. The CDR3 has 13 amino acids. Germline-derived CDR1 and CDR2 are SGDLS and YYNGEE. The V end was cut by 0 bases, the J end by 4 bases, with 8 bases between. The DNA of the CDR3 is TGTGCCAGCAGCGTAGCCCCAAATTACGAGCAGTACTTC. Its translation: CASSVAPNYEQYF.

The rearrangement uses TRBV24-1 and TRBJ2-5, with D tentatively TRBD1 or TRBD2 (6 bases each). This CDR3 is built from 15 residues. Per germline, CDR1 KGHDR and CDR2 SFDVKD. V lost 5 bases to trimming and J lost 5 bases, with 17 bases between them. DNA of the CDR3: TGTGCCACCAGTGGTCTACGAAGGGGGAGGGAGACCCAGTACTTC. Residues: CATSGLRRGRETQYF.